This T cell receptor (beta chain) was identified in a study of T-cell reconstitution after alpha-beta-depleted transplantation in children. As it was prepared, the TCRbeta library received unique molecular identifiers. One entry per CDR3 protein results from TCRdb running MiXCR on the PCR reads. Of around 400,000 distinct CDR3 sequences listed, roughly 21% were seen once; the top ten hold around 4%. The germline V and J ends were trimmed by 6 bases and 2 bases, with 23 bases remaining between them. The CDR3 is made up of 17 amino acids. CDR1 is MNHEY, CDR2 SMNVEV, per germline (reference sequence). This clonotype was detected a few times.

The material sequenced was PBMCs from the stem cell graft donor, taken from the stem cell graft. The chain combines TRBV27 with TRBJ2-7, with D possibly called TRBD1 or TRBD2 (6 bases each). The TCR comes from a human donor who donated a stem cell graft to a child with acute myeloid leukemia. The CDR3 nucleotides are TGTGCCAGCAGCGCCATATCTCGGGTCGGGGGCACCTACGAGCAGTACTTC. Translation gives CASSAISRVGGTYEQYF.